The clone carrying this T cell receptor (beta chain) came up many times. Antigen unknown. RNA transcripts served as the template for amplifying TCR beta CDR3 regions. HTBI primers were employed in a first-round RT-PCR of the TCR CDR3. TCRdb recomputed calls from the multiplex PCR reads with MiXCR, one row per CDR3 protein. The data show fewer than 600,000 distinct CDR3 sequences, with 14% seen just once and approximately 15% held by the top ten. The data are from a study of T cells in Graves' hyperthyroidism and ophthalmopathy. Findings of the study overall: Classification by a 13 V-J model distinguished ophthalmopathy from stable hyperthyroidism. Blood also carried most thyroid clonotypes expanded above 0.001.

Deletions cut 5 bases from V and 2 bases from J, with 18 bases between. The CDR3 is made up of 16 amino acids. Germline V gene data show CDR1 as SGHDT and CDR2 as YYEEEE. The source of this sequence is a woman in her thirties or forties with Graves' hyperthyroidism. The rearrangement uses TRBV5-6 and TRBJ2-3; D might be TRBD1 (6 bases). Sequenced input: blood. CDR3 region: CASRRGQRPLTDTQYF. The CDR3 DNA sequence: TGTGCCAGCAGACGCGGACAGCGACCTCTCACAGATACGCAGTATTTT.